The clone carrying this TCR beta chain was detected only a few times. Its antigen remains unknown. This specimen belongs to a study of blood T cells in healthy people across ages. General study results and limits: More naive CD4+ cells and higher diversity were found in long-lived than in aged donors. The fall in TCR beta diversity per million T cells was roughly linear with age.

Together with a sample-barcoded 5' primer, a J-beta primer mix was included in a second PCR lasting roughly 6 to 12 cycles. TCRdb analysed the 5' RACE reads with MiXCR anew, one entry per CDR3 protein. In the table there are a few hundred thousand distinct CDR3 sequences, approximately 30% of which are singletons. Per germline, CDR1 SGHDN and CDR2 FVKESK. This CDR3 contains 13 residues. The germline V and J ends were trimmed by 0 bases and 12 bases, with 12 bases remaining between them. The sample comprised blood. This rearrangement joins TRBV14 to TRBJ2-1, with D perhaps given as TRBD1 or TRBD2 (5 bases each). This TCR came from a woman in her 70s in good health. The CDR3 DNA reads TGTGCCAGCAGCCAAGATCTGGATGGGACGCAGTTCTTC. The encoded protein is CASSQDLDGTQFF.